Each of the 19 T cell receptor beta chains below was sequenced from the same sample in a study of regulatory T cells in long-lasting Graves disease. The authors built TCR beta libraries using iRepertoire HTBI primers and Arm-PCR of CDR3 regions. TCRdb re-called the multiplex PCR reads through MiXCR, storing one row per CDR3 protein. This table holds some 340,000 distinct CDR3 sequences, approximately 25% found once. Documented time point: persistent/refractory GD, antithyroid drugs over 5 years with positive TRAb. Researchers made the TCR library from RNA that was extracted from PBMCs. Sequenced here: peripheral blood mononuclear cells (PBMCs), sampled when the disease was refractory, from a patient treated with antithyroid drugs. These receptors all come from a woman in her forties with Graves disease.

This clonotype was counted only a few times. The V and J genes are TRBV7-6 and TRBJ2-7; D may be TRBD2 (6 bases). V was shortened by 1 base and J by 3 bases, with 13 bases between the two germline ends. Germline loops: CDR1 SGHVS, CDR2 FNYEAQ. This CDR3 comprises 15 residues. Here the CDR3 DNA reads TGTGCCAGCAGCTTAGGGGGCGGGAACAACTACGAGCAGTACTTC. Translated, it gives CASSLGGGNNYEQYF.

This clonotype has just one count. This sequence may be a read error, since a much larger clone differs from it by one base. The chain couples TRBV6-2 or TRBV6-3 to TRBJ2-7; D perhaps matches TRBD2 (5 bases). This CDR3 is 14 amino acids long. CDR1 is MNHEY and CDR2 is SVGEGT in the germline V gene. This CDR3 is CASSSYGRTYEQCF. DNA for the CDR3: TGTGCCAGCAGTTCTTATGGGAGAACCTACGAGCAGTGCTTC.

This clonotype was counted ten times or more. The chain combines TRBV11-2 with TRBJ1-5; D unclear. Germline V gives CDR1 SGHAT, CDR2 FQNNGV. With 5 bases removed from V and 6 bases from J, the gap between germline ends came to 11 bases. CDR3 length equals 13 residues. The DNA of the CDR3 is TGTGCCAGCAGCCAGGACCCCCGTCAGCCCCAGCATTTT. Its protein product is CASSQDPRQPQHF.

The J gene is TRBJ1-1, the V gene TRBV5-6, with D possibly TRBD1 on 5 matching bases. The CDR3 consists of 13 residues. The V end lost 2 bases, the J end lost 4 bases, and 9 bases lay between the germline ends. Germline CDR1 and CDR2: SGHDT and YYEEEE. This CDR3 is CASSFGGTTEAFF. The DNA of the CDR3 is TGTGCCAGCAGCTTCGGGGGGACCACTGAAGCTTTCTTT.

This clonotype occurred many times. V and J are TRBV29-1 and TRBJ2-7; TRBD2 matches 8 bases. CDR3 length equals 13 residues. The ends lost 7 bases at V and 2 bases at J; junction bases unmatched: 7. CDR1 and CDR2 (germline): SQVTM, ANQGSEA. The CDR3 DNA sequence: TGCAGCGCCTCGGGACTAGATCCCTACGAGCAGTACTTC. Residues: CSASGLDPYEQYF.

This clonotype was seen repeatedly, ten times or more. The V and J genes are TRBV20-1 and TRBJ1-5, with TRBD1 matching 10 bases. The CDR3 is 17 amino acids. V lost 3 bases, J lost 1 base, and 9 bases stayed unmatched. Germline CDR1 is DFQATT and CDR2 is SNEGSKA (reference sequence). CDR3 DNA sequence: TGCAGTGCTAGGTTCCGGGACAGGGGAACAAGCAATCAGCCCCAGCATTTT. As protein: CSARFRDRGTSNQPQHF.

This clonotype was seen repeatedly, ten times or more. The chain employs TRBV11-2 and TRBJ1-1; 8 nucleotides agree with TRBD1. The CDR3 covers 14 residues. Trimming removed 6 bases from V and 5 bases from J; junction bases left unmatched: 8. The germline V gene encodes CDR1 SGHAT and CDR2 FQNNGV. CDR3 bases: TGTGCCAGCAGGTTCCAGGGGGCGAGAACTGAAGCTTTCTTT. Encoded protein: CASRFQGARTEAFF. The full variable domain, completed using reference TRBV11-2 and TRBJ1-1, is EAGVAQSPRYKIIEKRQSVAFWCNPISGHATLYWYQQILGQGPKLLIQFQNNGVVDDSQLPKDRFSAERLKGVDSTLKIQPAKLEDSAVYLCASRFQGARTEAFFGQGTRLTVV.

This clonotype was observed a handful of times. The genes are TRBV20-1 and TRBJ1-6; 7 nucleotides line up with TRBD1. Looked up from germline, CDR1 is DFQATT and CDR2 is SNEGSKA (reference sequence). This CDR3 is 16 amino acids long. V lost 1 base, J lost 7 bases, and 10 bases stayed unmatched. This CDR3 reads CSARANRGGWNSPLHF. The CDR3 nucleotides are TGCAGTGCTAGAGCCAACAGGGGAGGGTGGAATTCACCCCTCCACTTT.

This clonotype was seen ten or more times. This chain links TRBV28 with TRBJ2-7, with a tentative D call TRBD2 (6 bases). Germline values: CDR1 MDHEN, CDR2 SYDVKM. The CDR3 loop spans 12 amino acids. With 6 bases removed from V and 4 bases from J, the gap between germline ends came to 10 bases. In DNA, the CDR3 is TGTGCCAGCAGATTGGAGGGGTACGAGCAGTACTTC. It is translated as CASRLEGYEQYF. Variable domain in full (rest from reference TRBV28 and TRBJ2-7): DVKVTQSSRYLVKRTGEKVFLECVQDMDHENMFWYRQDPGLGLRLIYFSYDVKMKEKGDIPEGYSVSREKKERFSLILESASTNQTSMYLCASRLEGYEQYFGPGTRLTVT.

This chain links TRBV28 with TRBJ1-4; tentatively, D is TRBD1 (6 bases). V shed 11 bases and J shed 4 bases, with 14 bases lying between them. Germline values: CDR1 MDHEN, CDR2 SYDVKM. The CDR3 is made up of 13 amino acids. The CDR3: CAGQGGINEKLFF. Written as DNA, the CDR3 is TGTGCCGGCCAAGGGGGGATTAATGAAAAACTGTTTTTT.

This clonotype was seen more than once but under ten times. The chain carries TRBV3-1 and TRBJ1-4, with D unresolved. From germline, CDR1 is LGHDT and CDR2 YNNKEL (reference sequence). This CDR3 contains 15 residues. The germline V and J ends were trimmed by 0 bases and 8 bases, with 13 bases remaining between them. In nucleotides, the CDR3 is TGTGCCAGCAGCCAAGATCGAACAGAAGGGGAAAAACTGTTTTTT. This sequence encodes CASSQDRTEGEKLFF.

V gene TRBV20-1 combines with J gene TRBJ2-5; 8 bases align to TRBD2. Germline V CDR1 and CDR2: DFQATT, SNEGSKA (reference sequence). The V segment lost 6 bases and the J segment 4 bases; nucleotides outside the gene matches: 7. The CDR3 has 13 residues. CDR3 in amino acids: CSARSAGVETQYF. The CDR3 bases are TGCAGTGCACGGTCAGCGGGAGTAGAGACCCAGTACTTC.

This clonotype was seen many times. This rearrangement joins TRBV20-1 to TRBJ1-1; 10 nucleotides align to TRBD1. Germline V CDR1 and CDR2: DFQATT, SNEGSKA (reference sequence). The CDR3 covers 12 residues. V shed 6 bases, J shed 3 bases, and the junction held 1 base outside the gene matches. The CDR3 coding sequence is TGCAGTGCCGGACAGGGGGACACTGAAGCTTTCTTT. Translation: CSAGQGDTEAFF.

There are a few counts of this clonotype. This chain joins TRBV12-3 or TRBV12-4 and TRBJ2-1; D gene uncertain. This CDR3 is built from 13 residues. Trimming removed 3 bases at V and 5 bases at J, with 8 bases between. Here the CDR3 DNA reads TGTGCCAGCAGTTTGAGTTTAGACAATGAGCAGTTCTTC. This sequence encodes CASSLSLDNEQFF.

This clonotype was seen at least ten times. The CDR3 reads CASNPDRIMNTGELFF. The CDR3 DNA follows: TGTGCCAGCAATCCGGACAGGATAATGAACACCGGGGAGCTGTTTTTT. The chain joins TRBV28 to TRBJ2-2; TRBD1 matches 7 bases. Germline assignment: CDR1 MDHEN and CDR2 SYDVKM. J lost 1 base, V lost 7 bases, and 9 bases had no gene match. The CDR3 is made up of 16 amino acids.

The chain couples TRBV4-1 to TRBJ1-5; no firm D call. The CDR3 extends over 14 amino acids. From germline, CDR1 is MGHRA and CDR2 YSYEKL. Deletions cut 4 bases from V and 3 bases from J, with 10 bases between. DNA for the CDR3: TGCGCCAGCAGCCCAGAAGGTAACAATCAGCCCCAGCATTTT. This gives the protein CASSPEGNNQPQHF.

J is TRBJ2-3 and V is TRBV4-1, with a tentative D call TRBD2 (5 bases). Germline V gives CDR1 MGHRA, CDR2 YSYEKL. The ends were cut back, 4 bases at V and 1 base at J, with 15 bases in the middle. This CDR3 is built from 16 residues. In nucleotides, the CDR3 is TGCGCCAGCAGCCCCCCCGGGGTGACGGGCACAGATACGCAGTATTTT. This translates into CASSPPGVTGTDTQYF.

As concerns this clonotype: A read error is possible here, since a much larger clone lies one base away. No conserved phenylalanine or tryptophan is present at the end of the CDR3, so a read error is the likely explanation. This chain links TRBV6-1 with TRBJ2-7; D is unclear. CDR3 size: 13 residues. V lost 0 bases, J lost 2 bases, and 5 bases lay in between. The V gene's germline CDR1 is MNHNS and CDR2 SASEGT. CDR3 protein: CASSEALPYEQYS. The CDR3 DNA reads TGTGCCAGCAGTGAAGCGCTTCCCTACGAGCAGTACTCC.

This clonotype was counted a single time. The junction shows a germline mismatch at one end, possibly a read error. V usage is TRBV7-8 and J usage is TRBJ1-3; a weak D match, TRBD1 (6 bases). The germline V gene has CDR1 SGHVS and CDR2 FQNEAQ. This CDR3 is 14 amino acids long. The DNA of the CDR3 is TGTGCCAGCAGGCCCCACAGGGTTGGATACACCATATATTTT. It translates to CASRPHRVGYTIYF.